This T cell receptor beta chain was captured in a study of blood T cell repertoires in COVID-19. For the study at large: The samples span acute and convalescent COVID-19 from the United States, Italy and Spain.

The repertoire was sequenced with immunoSEQ multiplex PCR; TCRdb's copy has only in-frame clones and lacks some. Of 300,000 to 450,000 clones detected, roughly 87% appear once; the ten largest clones hold roughly 3.9%. During active infection, Seattle patients enrolled and were then monitored through disease. The TCR was taken from a woman aged 55 to 70 with COVID-19, enrolled during active disease. The material sequenced was peripheral blood.

The CDR3 nucleotides are TGTGCCAGTAGTCCCCTTGTATCGGAGAAACTGTTTTTT. It encodes CASSPLVSEKLFF. The chain carries TRBV19 and TRBJ1-4; D remains unclear. The CDR3 has 13 residues. The V gene lost 5 bases and the J gene lost 11 bases, with 15 bases spanning the gap. Germline V gene lookup returns CDR1 LNHDA and CDR2 SQIVND (reference sequence).